Detailed here is one TCR beta chain. This record comes from a study of blood T cell repertoires in COVID-19. Repertoires were generated with immunoSEQ multiplex PCR, while TCRdb's copy carries only in-frame clones and drops some. The sample records 10,000 or so clones, about two thirds being singletons. This receptor was obtained from a man between 60 and 75 years old with COVID-19, enrolled during active disease. Sequences were obtained from peripheral blood.

CDR3 in DNA: TGTGCCACCAGTGGTCAGGAGAACACTGAAGCTTTCTTT. It is translated as CATSGQENTEAFF. The J gene is TRBJ1-1, the V gene TRBV24-1; D gene unclear. Trimming took 5 bases from V and 1 from J, leaving 7 bases between them. Germline CDR1 and CDR2: KGHDR and SFDVKD. The CDR3 contains 13 residues.